This T cell receptor beta chain was recorded in a study of CD8 T cells in ankylosing spondylitis. Study-level results: Ankylosing spondylitis blood appeared to carry a characteristic TCR beta motif of several highly homologous variants. Disease-linked clones reportedly concentrated significantly in matched ankylosing spondylitis synovial fluid.

The CDR3 contains 15 residues. Germline V CDR1 and CDR2: SGHRS, YFSETQ. With 1 base removed from V and 4 bases from J, the gap between germline ends came to 12 bases. This clonotype was counted many times. The antigen is not known. Generation of TCR beta libraries employed quantitative 5'-RACE incorporating molecular barcodes. TCRdb re-called the 5' RACE reads through MiXCR, storing one row per CDR3 protein. Of around 490,000 distinct CDR3 sequences listed, approximately 5.3% are singletons. This clonotype originated in a male donor with ankylosing spondylitis. The sequencing input was blood, either unsorted or a sorted T cell fraction (not recorded which). The gene calls are TRBV5-1 and TRBJ2-1; D gene unclear. The CDR3 bases are TGCGCCAGCAGCTTGTGGGAAATGGGTTACAATGAGCAGTTCTTC. This sequence encodes CASSLWEMGYNEQFF.